This TCR beta chain emerged from a study of T cells in Graves' hyperthyroidism and ophthalmopathy. Background on the study: Sampling of peripheral blood happened at initial diagnosis, prior to any treatment.

The source material, RNA transcripts, was used to amplify TCR beta CDR3 regions. Primed by the HTBI set, a first-round RT-PCR was run on the TCR CDR3. TCRdb independently ran MiXCR on the multiplex PCR reads; one entry per CDR3 protein. The sample includes 250,000 to 300,000 distinct CDR3 sequences, 13% of them seen just once. A patient was excluded if there was uncontrolled infection, other autoimmune disease, pregnancy or lactation. Fresh peripheral blood, less than 11 ml of it, supplied the PBMCs. Study-wide results and caveats: Most thyroid clonotypes expanded above 0.001 were also detected in blood.

This clonotype was observed many times. Its antigen is undetermined. The sequence derives from a woman in her 30s with Graves' hyperthyroidism that later progressed to Graves' ophthalmopathy. The specimen sequenced was blood.

The CDR3 DNA sequence: TGTGCCAGCAGGGGACAGGGACTTAACAAGGAGACCCAGTACTTC. Protein sequence: CASRGQGLNKETQYF. This sequence joins TRBV2 and TRBJ2-5, with 9 bases lining up with TRBD1. The V gene's germline CDR1 is SNHLY and CDR2 FYNNEI. The ends lost 6 bases at V and 5 bases at J; junction bases unmatched: 10. The CDR3 is 15 amino acids.